This T cell receptor beta chain is drawn from a study of response to subunit inactivated influenza vaccine. The CDR3 sequence is 17 residues long. The germline V gene has CDR1 SGHAT and CDR2 FQDESV (reference sequence). The V gene end was trimmed by 5 bases and the J gene end by 1 base; junction bases not matched to a gene: 8. As to this clonotype: Its cognate antigen is unknown.

The study, taken as a whole, reports: Seasonal influenza vaccination, on each occasion, was suggested by the authors to recruit few new T cells.

TCRdb passed the RT-PCR reads through MiXCR, listing each CDR3 protein once. The table has roughly 570,000 distinct CDR3 sequences, around 13% seen once; the top ten hold over 10%. Material: PBMCs from blood, obtained about 40 days after vaccination. The clonotype comes from a man aged 45-60 years who received an inactivated influenza vaccine. The chain links TRBV11-1 to TRBJ2-1, with 10 bases identical to TRBD1. Here the CDR3 DNA reads TGTGCCAGCAGCCCCCGTCTGGGACAGGGGTCCTACAATGAGCAGTTCTTC. Amino acid sequence: CASSPRLGQGSYNEQFF.